Each of the 27 T cell receptor beta chains below was sequenced from the same sample in a study of blood T cell repertoires in COVID-19. Here immunoSEQ multiplex PCR was the method, and the copy in TCRdb shows in-frame clones only, minus some. Here the sample spans fewer than 200,000 clones, about 89% being singletons. Specimen: peripheral blood. The receptors were gathered from a man aged 18 to 30 who had recovered from COVID-19.

This sequence joins TRBV30 and TRBJ1-5; 9 bases line up with TRBD1. The length of the CDR3 is 15 residues. From germline, CDR1 is GTSNPN and CDR2 SVGIG (reference sequence). Trimming took 0 bases from V and 3 from J; bases not matched to a gene: 3. Written as DNA, the CDR3 is TGTGCCTGGAGTGTGGGACAGGGATTCAATCAGCCCCAGCATTTT. Translated, it gives CAWSVGQGFNQPQHF.

The rearrangement joins TRBV7-6 to TRBJ1-6; tentatively, D is TRBD1 (5 bases). Germline assignment: CDR1 SGHVS and CDR2 FNYEAQ. CDR3 length equals 14 residues. V was pared by 6 bases and J by 8 bases, with 14 bases between. CDR3 sequence: CASRQTAFDSPLHF. CDR3 bases: TGTGCCAGCAGGCAGACAGCGTTCGATTCACCCCTCCACTTT.

The chain links TRBV7-9 to TRBJ2-7; no clear D gene. V lost 7 bases to trimming and J lost 4 bases, with 8 bases between them. Germline lookup yields CDR1 SEHNR and CDR2 FQNEAQ (reference sequence). The CDR3 has 11 residues. CDR3 coding DNA: TGTGCCAGCATCGGGTTGTACGAGCAGTACTTC. This gives the protein CASIGLYEQYF.

The genes are TRBV4-1 and TRBJ2-1; D gene uncertain. Germline lookup yields CDR1 MGHRA and CDR2 YSYEKL. V lost 9 bases and J lost 2, with 11 bases in between. The CDR3 sequence is 13 residues long. The CDR3 loop is CASQSVTYNEQFF. Here the CDR3 DNA reads TGCGCCAGTCAGAGCGTAACCTACAATGAGCAGTTCTTC.

The CDR3 sequence: CASSNTGTGGFTEAFF. DNA for the CDR3: TGTGCCAGCAGCAACACCGGGACAGGGGGCTTCACTGAAGCTTTCTTT. The chain links TRBV9 to TRBJ1-1; the match to TRBD1 covers 12 bases. CDR1 and CDR2 (germline): SGDLS, YYNGEE. Trimming at V came to 4 bases and at J to 4 bases, leaving 8 bases not matched to a gene. There are 16 residues in the CDR3. Using reference TRBV9 and TRBJ1-1 for the parts outside the CDR3, the full variable domain is DSGVTQTPKHLITATGQRVTLRCSPRSGDLSVYWYQQSLDQGLQFLIQYYNGEERAKGNILERFSAQQFPDLHSELNLSSLELGDSALYFCASSNTGTGGFTEAFFGQGTRLTVV.

The rearrangement links TRBV27 to TRBJ2-7; D perhaps matches TRBD1 (7 bases). This CDR3 region has 17 residues. V lost 6 bases and J lost 1, with 22 bases in between. The germline V gene has CDR1 MNHEY and CDR2 SMNVEV (reference sequence). CDR3 nucleotide sequence: TGTGCCAGCAGCTCGATTGCGGGACAGCCGAATTCCTACGAGCAGTACTTC. It specifies CASSSIAGQPNSYEQYF.

This chain links TRBV11-2 with TRBJ2-5; 7 bases align to TRBD1. Per germline, CDR1 SGHAT and CDR2 FQNNGV. The V segment lost 3 bases and the J segment 2 bases; nucleotides outside the gene matches: 6. The CDR3 contains 15 residues. This CDR3 reads CASSLNPGQQETQYF. The DNA for the CDR3 is TGTGCCAGCAGCTTGAATCCGGGACAGCAAGAGACCCAGTACTTC.

The chain has TRBV7-9 and TRBJ2-7, with D perhaps matching TRBD2 (5 bases). Per germline, CDR1 SEHNR and CDR2 FQNEAQ (reference sequence). The germline V and J ends were trimmed by 6 bases and 2 bases, with 14 bases remaining between them. The length of the CDR3 is 14 residues. The CDR3 coding sequence is TGTGCCAGCAGATCCCTCCGAGGGCCCTACGAGCAGTACTTC. Translation gives CASRSLRGPYEQYF.

This chain connects TRBV5-6 to TRBJ2-2; 9 bases are shared with TRBD1. With 0 bases clipped from V and 5 bases from J, the junction kept 2 bases outside the gene matches. The CDR3 is 15 amino acids. The V gene's germline CDR1 is SGHDT and CDR2 YYEEEE. The CDR3 DNA sequence: TGTGCCAGCAGCTTGGGACAGGGGGGGACCGGGGAGCTGTTTTTT. Translating gives CASSLGQGGTGELFF.

The V call is TRBV24-1, the J call TRBJ2-3; weak D call: TRBD1 (6 bases). This CDR3 has 14 residues. From germline, CDR1 is KGHDR and CDR2 SFDVKD. Trimming pared 6 bases from V and 0 bases from J, leaving 9 bases between. In nucleotides, the CDR3 is TGTGCCACCAGTCGGGACACTAGCACAGATACGCAGTATTTT. Translated: CATSRDTSTDTQYF.

V gene TRBV19 combines with J gene TRBJ2-7, with D uncertain. Germline CDR1 LNHDA, CDR2 SQIVND (reference sequence). The length of the CDR3 is 15 residues. V was pared by 3 bases and J by 2 bases, with 14 bases between. CDR3 sequence (DNA): TGTGCCAGTAGTATCAGGTTAGGCTCTCCCTACGAGCAGTACTTC. Its translation is CASSIRLGSPYEQYF.

The rearrangement links TRBV3-1 (or the pseudogene TRBV3-2) to TRBJ1-3; the match to TRBD1 covers 7 bases. The CDR3 consists of 18 residues. The trim removed 0 bases at V and 0 bases at J, leaving 8 bases unmatched. Per the germline V gene, CDR1 is LGHDT and CDR2 is YNNKEL (reference sequence). The CDR3 spells CASSQDIATGFSGNTIYF. DNA for the CDR3: TGTGCCAGCAGCCAAGATATCGCGACAGGGTTCTCTGGAAACACCATATATTTT.

The chain carries TRBV4-3 and TRBJ2-2; D may be TRBD2 (6 bases). With 0 bases removed from V and 1 base from J, the gap between germline ends came to 9 bases. CDR1 LGHNA and CDR2 YSLEER come from the germline V gene. The CDR3 consists of 16 residues. For the CDR3, the DNA is TGCGCCAGCAGCCAAGATCCGGGACTGAACACCGGGGAGCTGTTTTTT. It encodes CASSQDPGLNTGELFF.

The J gene is TRBJ2-1, the V gene TRBV6-5; D not certain. The CDR3 consists of 14 residues. Trimming pared 7 bases from V and 6 bases from J, leaving 16 bases between. Per the germline V gene, CDR1 is MNHEY and CDR2 is SVGAGI. The CDR3: CASISGGLGNEQFF. The CDR3 DNA reads as TGTGCCAGCATATCAGGTGGCCTGGGCAATGAGCAGTTCTTC.

The V and J genes are TRBV4-1 and TRBJ1-5; a possible D gene is TRBD1 (6 bases). The V gene's germline CDR1 is MGHRA and CDR2 YSYEKL. This CDR3 spans 15 amino acids. The ends were cut back, 6 bases at V and 4 bases at J, with 16 bases in the middle. The CDR3 nucleotides read TGCGCCAGCAGACAGGGCCATCAAGATAATCAGCCCCAGCATTTT. It is translated as CASRQGHQDNQPQHF.

The chain recombines TRBV3-1 (or the pseudogene TRBV3-2) with TRBJ2-2, with 7 bases matching TRBD1. The CDR3 is 14 amino acids. In germline, CDR1 is LGHDT, CDR2 YNNKEL (reference sequence). V was clipped by 0 bases and J by 5 bases; unmatched bases: 0. The CDR3 loop is CASSQETGTGELFF. CDR3 sequence (DNA): TGTGCCAGCAGCCAAGAGACAGGGACCGGGGAGCTGTTTTTT.

V and J are TRBV9 and TRBJ1-5, with TRBD1 matching 7 bases. The ends lost 4 bases at V and 7 bases at J; junction bases unmatched: 8. Germline CDR1 reads SGDLS; CDR2 reads YYNGEE. CDR3 size: 14 residues. CDR3 amino acids: CASSQDRVGQPQHF. The CDR3, as DNA: TGTGCCAGCAGCCAAGACAGGGTAGGGCAGCCCCAGCATTTT.

The chain couples TRBV29-1 to TRBJ2-1, with TRBD2 identical over 7 bases. The CDR3 runs 12 residues. The V and J ends lost 6 bases and 9 bases, in that order; junction bases with no gene match: 8. Germline V gene data show CDR1 as SQVTM and CDR2 as ANQGSEA. The CDR3 loop is CSVLADGGEQFF. CDR3 bases: TGCAGCGTCCTAGCGGATGGCGGTGAGCAGTTCTTC.

This chain joins TRBV4-3 and TRBJ2-1; 7 bases map to TRBD2. CDR3 length: 16 amino acids. Germline trimming cut 2 bases from V and 3 bases from J; bases unmatched to any gene: 7. CDR1 is LGHNA, CDR2 YSLEER, per germline. As DNA, the CDR3 is TGCGCCAGCAGCCAATCGGATAGCGGGTACTACAATGAGCAGTTCTTC. Amino acids: CASSQSDSGYYNEQFF.

The V and J genes are TRBV2 and TRBJ2-7; possibly TRBD2 for D (6 bases). CDR1 SNHLY and CDR2 FYNNEI come from the germline V gene. Trimming stripped 4 bases from V and 3 bases from J, with 10 bases between. CDR3 length: 13 residues. CDR3 region: CASSGASVYEQYF. In DNA, the CDR3 is TGTGCCAGCAGTGGGGCTAGCGTCTACGAGCAGTACTTC.

This chain uses TRBV2 with TRBJ2-5, with TRBD2 matching over 15 bases. The CDR3 sequence is 19 residues long. V gave up 0 bases and J gave up 2 bases; unmatched junction bases: 7. Germline V CDR1 and CDR2: SNHLY, FYNNEI. The CDR3 reads CASSEARTSGRAVQETQYF. The CDR3 coding sequence is TGTGCCAGCAGTGAAGCCCGGACTAGCGGGAGGGCCGTACAAGAGACCCAGTACTTC.

This rearrangement joins TRBV5-4 to TRBJ2-6; 11 bases map to TRBD1. From germline, CDR1 is SGHNT and CDR2 YYREEE (reference sequence). The CDR3 runs 16 residues. The V gene end was trimmed by 9 bases and the J gene end by 1 base; junction bases not matched to a gene: 6. The CDR3 DNA follows: TGTGCCACCCCGGGACAGGGGGGATCTGGGGCCAACGTCCTGACTTTC. It codes for CATPGQGGSGANVLTF. Using reference TRBV5-4 and TRBJ2-6 for the parts outside the CDR3, the full variable domain is ETGVTQSPTHLIKTRGQQVTLRCSSQSGHNTVSWYQQALGQGPQFIFQYYREEENGRGNFPPRFSGLQFPNYSSELNVNALELDDSALYLCATPGQGGSGANVLTFGAGSRLTVL.

The chain combines TRBV27 with TRBJ1-5; D may be TRBD1 (6 bases). Germline V gives CDR1 MNHEY, CDR2 SMNVEV (reference sequence). Trimming left V 0 bases short and J 5 bases short, with 11 bases between. The CDR3 has 15 amino acids. CDR3 nucleotides: TGTGCCAGCAGTTTATCCGGGACACGGGATCAGCCCCAGCATTTT. It codes for CASSLSGTRDQPQHF.

This clone is medium-sized within its sample. This chain uses TRBV27 with TRBJ1-5; D not certain. The CDR3 totals 18 residues. V lost 1 base to trimming and J lost 0 bases, with 16 bases between them. The germline V gene has CDR1 MNHEY and CDR2 SMNVEV (reference sequence). CDR3 region: CASSLYPPGIDSNQPQHF. The DNA for the CDR3 is TGTGCCAGCAGTTTATACCCGCCTGGCATCGATAGCAATCAGCCCCAGCATTTT.

The chain is built from TRBV28 and TRBJ1-2, with D unclear. Germline CDR1 and CDR2: MDHEN and SYDVKM. The V end lost 6 bases, the J end lost 8 bases, and 13 bases lay between the germline ends. The CDR3 runs to 12 residues. CDR3 DNA: TGTGCCAGCAGCTACAGCCCTGGGGGCTACACCTTC. Its translation: CASSYSPGGYTF.

The V and J genes are TRBV4-3 and TRBJ2-2; weak D call: TRBD2 (6 bases). The CDR3 extends over 14 amino acids. In germline, CDR1 is LGHNA, CDR2 YSLEER. With 3 bases removed from V and 6 bases from J, the gap between germline ends came to 11 bases. The CDR3 reads CASSQGTSAGELFF. The CDR3 DNA reads as TGCGCCAGCAGCCAGGGGACTTCCGCCGGGGAGCTGTTTTTT.

The chain links TRBV4-1 to TRBJ2-1, with D possibly TRBD2 on 6 matching bases. With 4 bases removed from V and 0 bases from J, the gap between germline ends came to 16 bases. The CDR3 spans 17 residues. Germline V lookup: CDR1 MGHRA, CDR2 YSYEKL. The CDR3, as DNA: TGCGCCAGCAGCCCTGGAGGGCTCCCGAGCTCCTACAATGAGCAGTTCTTC. Its translation: CASSPGGLPSSYNEQFF.